This T cell receptor (beta chain) was recovered during a study of cytomegalovirus exposure and HLA in healthy donors. Study-level background: Prior work identified 120 million or so unique TCR beta sequences in some 180 million T cells. Study-wide points: Later findings reportedly placed an Asian-associated ancestry cluster below the roughly 660-donor mean for N-insertions.

Comment on this clone: The antigen remains unidentified.

60 Vbeta and 13 Jbeta primers were used in PCR. TCRdb keeps only in-frame clones here, not all; method: immunoSEQ multiplex PCR. This table holds about 160,000 clones, 65% to 85% found once. This CDR3 is 15 amino acids long. Trimming took off 0 bases at V and 2 bases at J, with 11 bases between the two ends. CDR1 and CDR2 from the germline V gene are SGHDT and YYEEEE. V and J are TRBV5-6 and TRBJ2-5; D gene unclear. Input material: PBMCs. This TCR was sampled from a woman aged 45-65 years in good health and CMV-seropositive. The CDR3 DNA reads as TGTGCCAGCAGCTTGGGCTGGGCGATGCAAGAGACCCAGTACTTC. Translating gives CASSLGWAMQETQYF.